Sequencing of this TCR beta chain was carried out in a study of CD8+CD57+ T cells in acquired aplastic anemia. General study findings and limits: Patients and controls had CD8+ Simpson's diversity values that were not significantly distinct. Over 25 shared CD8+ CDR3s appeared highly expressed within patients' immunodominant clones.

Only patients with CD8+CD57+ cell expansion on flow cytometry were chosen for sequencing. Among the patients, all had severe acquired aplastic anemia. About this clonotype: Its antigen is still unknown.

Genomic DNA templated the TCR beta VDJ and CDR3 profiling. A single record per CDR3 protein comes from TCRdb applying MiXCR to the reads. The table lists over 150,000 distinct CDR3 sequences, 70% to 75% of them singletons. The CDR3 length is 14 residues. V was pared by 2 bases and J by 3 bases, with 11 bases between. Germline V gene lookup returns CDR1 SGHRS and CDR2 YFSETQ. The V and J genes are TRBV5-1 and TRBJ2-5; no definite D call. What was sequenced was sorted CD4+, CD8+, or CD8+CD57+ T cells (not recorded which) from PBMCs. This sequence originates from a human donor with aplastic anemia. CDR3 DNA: TGCGCCAGCAGCTTCTCGCGGACCGAAGAGACCCAGTACTTC. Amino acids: CASSFSRTEETQYF.